The 8 T cell receptor beta chains reported below all come from one sample, sequenced in a study of T-cell memory formation after mild COVID-19. MiXCR was run by TCRdb on the 5' RACE reads, yielding one entry per CDR3 protein. In the table there are hundreds of thousands of distinct CDR3 sequences, roughly 23% of which are singletons. The sequencing sample was made of PBMCs or a T cell subset sorted from them (not recorded which). These receptors came from an adult woman who had mild COVID-19 (a few samples of this study predate the infection). Cell type and time point are not known.

The rearrangement joins TRBV20-1 to TRBJ2-1; 13 bases are shared with TRBD2. V gave up 6 bases and J gave up 9 bases; unmatched junction bases: 8. Germline V gives CDR1 DFQATT, CDR2 SNEGSKA (reference sequence). There are 14 residues in the CDR3. The CDR3 reads CSATGLAGTFEQFF. In DNA form, the CDR3 reads TGCAGTGCAACGGGACTAGCGGGAACTTTTGAGCAGTTCTTC.

V is TRBV12-3 or TRBV12-4 and J is TRBJ1-1; weak D call: TRBD1 (5 bases). The CDR3 runs 16 residues. The V and J ends lost 3 bases and 0 bases respectively, with 14 bases between them. The DNA of the CDR3 is TGTGCCAGCAGTTTTCCTTCTGACAGATTGAACACTGAAGCTTTCTTT. As protein: CASSFPSDRLNTEAFF.

The J gene is TRBJ2-7, the V gene TRBV12-3 or TRBV12-4; D gene unclear. This CDR3 spans 11 amino acids. Deletions cut 4 bases from V and 11 bases from J, with 12 bases between. The CDR3 DNA follows: TGTGCCAGCAGTTCCGGACGACCGGAGTACTTC. The encoded protein is CASSSGRPEYF.

This clonotype has just a few counts. J is TRBJ2-5 and V is TRBV24-1, with a possible D match to TRBD1 (6 bases). CDR3 length: 13 amino acids. CDR1 KGHDR and CDR2 SFDVKD come from the germline V gene. Deletions cut 4 bases from V and 4 bases from J, with 9 bases between. In nucleotides, the CDR3 is TGTGCCACCAGTGACTCAGGGGCAGAGACCCAGTACTTC. Protein: CATSDSGAETQYF.

This clonotype was found a few times. The rearrangement joins TRBV18 to TRBJ2-7, with 10 bases fitting TRBD1. J lost 5 bases, V lost 3 bases, and 4 bases had no gene match. The CDR3 is 14 amino acids. CDR1 KGHSH and CDR2 LQKENI come from the germline V gene. The CDR3 DNA reads as TGTGCCAGCTCACCCGGGACAGGGGAGAACGAGCAGTACTTC. It codes for CASSPGTGENEQYF.

The V and J genes are TRBV7-8 and TRBJ2-7; D is unclear. The CDR3 loop spans 16 amino acids. Germline assignment: CDR1 SGHVS and CDR2 FQNEAQ. The germline V and J ends were trimmed by 1 base and 7 bases, with 20 bases remaining between them. For the CDR3, the DNA is TGTGCCAGCAGCTTAGAGCTGGCGAGACCCCGGAAAGAGCAGTACTTC. Residues: CASSLELARPRKEQYF.

The chain employs TRBV5-1 and TRBJ2-5, with TRBD1 identical over 7 bases. Germline CDR1 SGHRS, CDR2 YFSETQ. With 5 bases clipped from V and 0 bases from J, the junction kept 7 bases outside the gene matches. The CDR3 spans 15 residues. The CDR3 coding sequence is TGCGCCAGCAGTTCGAGACAGGGCTACCAAGAGACCCAGTACTTC. Its protein product is CASSSRQGYQETQYF.

The chain employs TRBV27 and TRBJ2-1, with no clear D. The V end lost 3 bases, the J end lost 5 bases, and 14 bases lay between the germline ends. The germline gives CDR1 MNHEY, CDR2 SMNVEV (reference sequence). The CDR3 contains 15 residues. The CDR3 DNA reads as TGTGCCAGCAGTTTTGGCCAGGTTCTGGACAATGAGCAGTTCTTC. Translating it yields CASSFGQVLDNEQFF.